The following is a TCR beta chain sequence with its context. Antigen unknown. TCRdb's copy holds only in-frame clones and misses some; the assay was immunoSEQ multiplex PCR. Of about 91,000 clones in the sample, roughly 87% were seen once. This entry belongs to a study of OX40 agonist ivuxolimab in advanced cancers. Study as a whole: Every patient in dose escalation had hepatocellular carcinoma, melanoma, renal cell or head and neck cancer. General observations from the study: At doses 0.1 to 3.0 mg/kg, CD4+ and CD8+ clones expanded.

V shed 5 bases, J shed 0 bases, and the junction held 6 bases outside the gene matches. Germline CDR1 reads SGHTA; CDR2 reads FQGNSA. This CDR3 has 16 amino acids. The chain is built from TRBV7-2 and TRBJ2-3; 9 bases line up with TRBD2. The source of this sequence is an adult with an advanced solid tumor such as melanoma, head and neck, liver or kidney cancer. The material was CD4+ or CD8+ T cells sorted from blood, obtained in a trial of the OX40 agonist ivuxolimab. CDR3 amino acids: CASSPVGLASTDTQYF. CDR3 DNA sequence: TGTGCCAGCAGCCCTGTAGGACTAGCGAGCACAGATACGCAGTATTTT.